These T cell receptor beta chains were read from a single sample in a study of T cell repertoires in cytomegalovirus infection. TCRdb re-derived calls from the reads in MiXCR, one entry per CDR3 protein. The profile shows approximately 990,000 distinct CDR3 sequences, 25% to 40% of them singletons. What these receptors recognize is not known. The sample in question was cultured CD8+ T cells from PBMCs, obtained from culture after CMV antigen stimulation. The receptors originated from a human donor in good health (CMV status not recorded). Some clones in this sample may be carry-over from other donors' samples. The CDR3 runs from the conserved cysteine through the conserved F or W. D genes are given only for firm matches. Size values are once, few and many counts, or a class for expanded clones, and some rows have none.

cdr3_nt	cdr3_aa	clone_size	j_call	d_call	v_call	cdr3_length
TGTGCCACCAGTGATTTGCCTCACAGGGGAACCTACAATGAGCAGTTCTTC	CATSDLPHRGTYNEQFF	-	TRBJ2-1	TRBD1	TRBV24-1	17
TGTGCCAGCAGCTTAGCGCAGTGGGAACCGGACACCGGGGAGCTGTTTTTT	CASSLAQWEPDTGELFF	few	TRBJ2-2	-	TRBV7-2	17
TGTGCCAACAGCCCCGGGACAGGGAGGGCCACCGGGGAGCTGTTTTTT	CANSPGTGRATGELFF	-	TRBJ2-2	TRBD1	TRBV7-3	16
TGTGCCAGCAGCTTGGTGACGAGTCCAGCCCTCTATGGCTACACCTTC	CASSLVTSPALYGYTF	many	TRBJ1-2	-	TRBV7-2	16
TGTGCCAGCAGTACCGGGACAGGGCCCTCCAATGAGCAGTTCTTC	CASSTGTGPSNEQFF	-	TRBJ2-1	TRBD1	TRBV6-2/TRBV6-3	15
TGTGCCAGCAGTCTCGACACCAGAGAGAACACTGAAGCTTTCTTT	CASSLDTRENTEAFF	few	TRBJ1-1	-	TRBV6-5	15
TGCAGCGTGACATGGAGCTACAATGAGCAGTTCTTC	CSVTWSYNEQFF	few	TRBJ2-1	-	TRBV29-1	12
TGTGCCAGCAGCCCAGGGTGGATGAACACTGAAGCTTTCTTT	CASSPGWMNTEAFF	-	TRBJ1-1	-	TRBV14	14
TGTGCCAGCAGCTTAGTAGCAGGACCCGCAGAGACCCAGTACTTC	CASSLVAGPAETQYF	many	TRBJ2-5	-	TRBV7-2	15
TGTGCCAGCAGCTATCTTGCAAGCAATGAGCAGTTCTTC	CASSYLASNEQFF	-	TRBJ2-1	-	TRBV6-5	13
TGCGCCAGCAGCCAAGATAAGGGGACAGGGGCTGAAAAACTGTTTTTT	CASSQDKGTGAEKLFF	-	TRBJ1-4	TRBD1	TRBV4-3	16
TGTGCCAGCAGCTCCGCCCTAGCGACCGGGGAGCTGTTTTTT	CASSSALATGELFF	many	TRBJ2-2	-	TRBV7-6	14
TGTGCCAGCAGCCCACTAGCCGGGACAGGGATGTTGGATGAGCAGTTCTTC	CASSPLAGTGMLDEQFF	-	TRBJ2-1	TRBD1	TRBV7-6	17
TGTGCCAGCAGTGTGACAGGGCTCGATGAGCAGTTCTTC	CASSVTGLDEQFF	-	TRBJ2-1	TRBD1	TRBV27	13
TGTGCCAGCAGGACGACTAGCGGTGGGGATACGCAGTATTTT	CASRTTSGGDTQYF	few	TRBJ2-3	TRBD2	TRBV6-2/TRBV6-3	14
TGTGCCAGCAGCCCCCGATGGGGATCCCATTCGGGGGGGCAGGACAATGAGCAGTTCTTC	CASSPRWGSHSGGQDNEQFF	many	TRBJ2-1	TRBD2	TRBV7-8	20
TGCGCCAGCAGCCATCGAGGGGGGGACACTGAAGCTTTCTTT	CASSHRGGDTEAFF	few	TRBJ1-1	-	TRBV4-1	14
TGTGCCATCAGTGAGAGGATGAACACTGAAGCTTTCTTT	CAISERMNTEAFF	-	TRBJ1-1	-	TRBV10-3	13
TGTGCCAGCACCGTGACTAGCGGGGGGAGGAATGAGCAGTTCTTC	CASTVTSGGRNEQFF	few	TRBJ2-1	TRBD2	TRBV12-3/TRBV12-4	15
TGTGCCAGCAGCTGGGCCCTTGAGGGTAGTAGCAATCAGCCCCAGCATTTT	CASSWALEGSSNQPQHF	many	TRBJ1-5	-	TRBV7-8	17
TGTGCCAGCAGTCCGGGGTGGCTAGCGGGCAACACCGGGGAGCTGTTTTTT	CASSPGWLAGNTGELFF	few	TRBJ2-2	TRBD2	TRBV12-3/TRBV12-4	17
TGTGCCAGCAGCCAAGAGCTCCAAACCACAGATACGCAGTATTTT	CASSQELQTTDTQYF	few	TRBJ2-3	-	TRBV4-2	15
TGCGCCAGCAGCTTGTCAGGGGAGGGGACTGAAGCTTTCTTT	CASSLSGEGTEAFF	-	TRBJ1-1	-	TRBV5-1	14
TGTGCCAGCAGCACCAGGACTCACACGCGCCCAGATACGCAGTATTTT	CASSTRTHTRPDTQYF	few	TRBJ2-3	-	TRBV7-6	16
TGTGCCAGTAGTATATCAGGGGCCTACGAGCAGTACTTC	CASSISGAYEQYF	few	TRBJ2-7	-	TRBV19	13
TGTGCCAGCAGGACCCAGGGGGAGGGCAATCAGCCCCAGCATTTT	CASRTQGEGNQPQHF	-	TRBJ1-5	TRBD1	TRBV28	15
TGTGCCAGCAGCAGACAGGGAGGGGAGCAGTACTTC	CASSRQGGEQYF	-	TRBJ2-7	-	TRBV5-4	12
TGCGCCAGCAGCCAAGAGACAGGAGTCTACGAGCAGTACTTC	CASSQETGVYEQYF	few	TRBJ2-7	-	TRBV4-1	14
TGCAGTGCTAGAGATCGCCGAGACCTTTATGGCTACACCTTC	CSARDRRDLYGYTF	-	TRBJ1-2	-	TRBV20-1	14
TGTGCCAGTACCCCCTCGCCAGGGTTTGGCTACACCTTC	CASTPSPGFGYTF	few	TRBJ1-2	-	TRBV19	13
TGTGCCAGCAGTGATCAGCGGCTCTACAATGAGCAGTTCTTC	CASSDQRLYNEQFF	few	TRBJ2-1	-	TRBV2	14
TGTGCCAGCAGTTCTCTCGGGCGTTCAACAGATACGCAGTATTTT	CASSSLGRSTDTQYF	few	TRBJ2-3	-	TRBV27	15
TGTGCCAGCAGTTCCCCAAGCTTATATGGCTACACCTTC	CASSSPSLYGYTF	-	TRBJ1-2	-	TRBV28	13